The present TCR beta chain was sequenced within a study of blood T cell repertoires in COVID-19. Study-level information: Whether acute or convalescent, the COVID-19 samples came from the United States, Italy and Spain. Sources were T cells, B-cell-depleted T cells, or PBMCs; the material itself was cDNA or gDNA.

The authors' processing: Nucleated cell counts were estimated from reference gene primer amplification. Assay: immunoSEQ multiplex PCR; the TCRdb copy retains only in-frame clones and omits some. From that table come the V and J calls and clone size; the DNA was used to work out D and trimming. This table holds 200,000 or so clones, 80% to 90% found once. Germline V CDR1 and CDR2: SGHAT, FQNNGV. This CDR3 is 15 amino acids long. J gave up 2 bases and V 0 bases, and 1 base lay outside the gene matches. The chain combines TRBV11-2 with TRBJ2-7; 10 bases align to TRBD1. Sequenced input: peripheral blood. The receptor was isolated from a woman in her seventies with active or convalescent COVID-19. CDR3 nucleotides: TGTGCCAGCAGCTTAGAGGGGACAGGGGCCTACGAGCAGTACTTC. This translates into CASSLEGTGAYEQYF.